Reported below is one T cell receptor (beta chain). This specimen belongs to a study of cytomegalovirus exposure and HLA in healthy donors. Across the study: Unique TCR beta sequences numbering approximately 120 million came from 150 million to 200 million T cells in an earlier analysis. An early release of data contained roughly 90 million unique TCRs, which came from HLA-typed donors.

Trimming removed 6 bases from V and 5 bases from J, with 14 bases in between. Germline CDR1 and CDR2: LNHNV and YYDKDF (reference sequence). This CDR3 is 13 amino acids long. It was with 60 Vbeta and 13 Jbeta primers that the PCR ran. As originally analysed: About 88 million unique TCR beta chains, some 9.9 million of them shared, were counted by a later analysis. The assay was immunoSEQ multiplex PCR, and TCRdb's table has in-frame clones only and misses some. That table is the source of V, J and clone size, and D and trimming were worked out from the DNA. Of roughly 140,000 clones detected, roughly 79% appear once; the ten largest clones hold 9.7%.

The rearrangement joins TRBV15 to TRBJ2-7; unclear D gene. The TCR originated in a woman in her sixties in good health and CMV-seropositive. Sequenced: PBMCs. CDR3 sequence: CATSPPDRDEQYF. As DNA, the CDR3 is TGTGCCACCAGTCCCCCCGACCGGGACGAGCAGTACTTC. Together with reference TRBV15 and TRBJ2-7, the CDR3 gives the full variable domain: DAMVIQNPRYQVTQFGKPVTLSCSQTLNHNVMYWYQQKSSQAPKLLFHYYDKDFNNEADTPDNFQSRRPNTSFCFLDIRSPGLGDTAMYLCATSPPDRDEQYFGPGTRLTVT.